The 30 T cell receptor beta chains below come from one sample, sequenced in a study of T cell responses to AZD1222 COVID-19 vaccine. Measured with immunoSEQ multiplex PCR; TCRdb has only the in-frame clones, and not every one. The sample shows about 76,000 clones, more than 70% of them seen only once. Sequencing used peripheral blood, obtained on day 0 of AZD1222 vaccination. Receptors were obtained from an adult in good health.

This clone has only one observation. The rearrangement uses TRBV5-1 and TRBJ1-1; D unresolved. CDR3 length: 14 residues. The V gene's germline CDR1 is SGHRS and CDR2 YFSETQ. V was shortened by 1 base and J by 0 bases, with 7 bases between the two germline ends. This CDR3 reads CASSLTVMNTEAFF. As DNA, the CDR3 is TGCGCCAGCAGCTTGACAGTAATGAACACTGAAGCTTTCTTT.

The rearrangement uses TRBV5-5 and TRBJ2-3; D possibly corresponds to TRBD2 (7 bases). The V end lost 1 base, the J end lost 4 bases, and 16 bases lay between the germline ends. The CDR3 totals 16 residues. Germline V CDR1 and CDR2: SGHKS, YYEKEE (reference sequence). The DNA for the CDR3 is TGTGCCAGCAGCTTGCTTCGGGGGGCAGGCGCAGATACGCAGTATTTT. As protein: CASSLLRGAGADTQYF.

The chain has TRBV28 and TRBJ2-3; D is ambiguous. This CDR3 is 12 amino acids long. The V gene's germline CDR1 is MDHEN and CDR2 SYDVKM. V was pared by 8 bases and J by 1 base, with 7 bases between. The CDR3 nucleotides are TGTGCCAGCGTCACCGGCACAGATACGCAGTATTTT. Its protein is CASVTGTDTQYF.

The chain couples TRBV28 to TRBJ2-1, with D possibly being TRBD1 or TRBD2 (5 bases each). The germline V gene encodes CDR1 MDHEN and CDR2 SYDVKM. This CDR3 comprises 16 residues. Trimming took off 10 bases at V and 7 bases at J, with 26 bases between the two ends. The DNA of the CDR3 is TGTGCCATTCTTCCGAGGACGGGGAGAGGGGAGAATGAGCAGTTCTTC. This gives the protein CAILPRTGRGENEQFF.

V and J are TRBV7-9 and TRBJ2-7; D may match TRBD1 or TRBD2 (5 bases each). Germline CDR1 is SEHNR and CDR2 is FQNEAQ (reference sequence). Trimming took 2 bases from V and 5 from J, leaving 16 bases between them. The CDR3 contains 15 residues. The CDR3 DNA follows: TGTGCCAGCAGCTTATCCCAGCTCTTGGGGGACGAGCAGTACGTC. It translates to CASSLSQLLGDEQYV.

This clone was seen a few times. V is TRBV5-1 and J is TRBJ2-7, with D uncertain. This CDR3 region has 13 residues. V was trimmed by 0 bases and J by 6 bases, leaving 10 bases between them. The germline V gene has CDR1 SGHRS and CDR2 YFSETQ. CDR3 in DNA: TGCGCCAGCAGCTTGGCCTTGTATGGCGAGCAGTACTTC. Translated: CASSLALYGEQYF.

The sample holds a few counts of this clone. This sequence joins TRBV4-1 and TRBJ2-3, with 11 positions matching TRBD2. After removal of 3 bases from V and 4 bases from J, the junction contained 9 bases not matched to a gene. There are 17 residues in the CDR3. Germline CDR1 reads MGHRA; CDR2 reads YSYEKL. The CDR3 DNA follows: TGCGCCAGCAGCCAGGGTAGCGGGGGGGGAAGGGCAGATACGCAGTATTTT. Protein product: CASSQGSGGGRADTQYF.

This sequence joins TRBV5-6 and TRBJ2-2; no firm D call. This CDR3 spans 11 amino acids. CDR1 is SGHDT, CDR2 YYEEEE, per germline. Trimming cost V 2 bases and J 7 bases, with 3 bases left between them. CDR3 loop: CASSLYGELFF. CDR3 coding DNA: TGTGCCAGCAGCTTATACGGGGAGCTGTTTTTT.

The chain has TRBV6-5 and TRBJ2-1; D gene uncertain. V shed 0 bases and J shed 6 bases, with 9 bases lying between them. Germline loops: CDR1 MNHEY, CDR2 SVGAGI. This CDR3 has 14 amino acids. CDR3 sequence: CASSYSTSLNEQFF. The CDR3 bases are TGTGCCAGCAGTTACTCGACTTCCCTCAATGAGCAGTTCTTC.

This sequence joins TRBV5-1 and TRBJ1-2; 8 bases align to TRBD1. The germline V gene has CDR1 SGHRS and CDR2 YFSETQ. J lost 5 bases, V lost 0 bases, and 6 bases had no gene match. The CDR3 consists of 15 residues. CDR3 sequence reads: CASSLVSGGAYGYTF. As DNA, the CDR3 is TGCGCCAGCAGCTTGGTCTCAGGGGGCGCGTATGGCTACACCTTC.

J is TRBJ2-2 and V is TRBV29-1, with TRBD1 as a possible D gene (6 bases). Germline V gene lookup returns CDR1 SQVTM and CDR2 ANQGSEA. Trimming pared 6 bases from V and 1 base from J, leaving 15 bases between. This CDR3 contains 15 residues. This CDR3 is CSVTPRDKNTGELFF. CDR3 nucleotides: TGCAGCGTCACCCCAAGGGACAAGAACACCGGGGAGCTGTTTTTT.

CDR3 nucleotide sequence: TGTGCCAGCAGGGGTAGCGGCACAGATACGCAGTATTTT. It encodes CASRGSGTDTQYF. The chain is built from TRBV27 and TRBJ2-3; possibly TRBD2 for D (5 bases). Germline V gene sequence: CDR1 MNHEY, CDR2 SMNVEV (reference sequence). The CDR3 runs 13 residues. V lost 6 bases to trimming and J lost 1 base, with 8 bases between them.

The chain recombines TRBV5-8 with TRBJ1-2; no definite D call. From germline, CDR1 is SGHTS and CDR2 YDEGEE. The CDR3 consists of 12 residues. With 5 bases removed from V and 6 bases from J, the gap between germline ends came to 11 bases. CDR3 in amino acids: CASSPRTHGYTF. The CDR3 nucleotides are TGTGCCAGCAGTCCTAGGACTCATGGCTACACCTTC.

The chain carries TRBV6-5 and TRBJ2-2, with unresolved D. Trimming took off 4 bases at V and 3 bases at J, with 6 bases between the two ends. Germline V gene sequence: CDR1 MNHEY, CDR2 SVGAGI. This CDR3 region has 13 residues. CDR3 region: CASSFTYTGELFF. CDR3 DNA: TGTGCCAGCAGTTTCACGTACACCGGGGAGCTGTTTTTT.

This chain joins TRBV7-8 and TRBJ1-5, with no clear D. Trimming took off 2 bases at V and 6 bases at J, with 11 bases between the two ends. In germline, CDR1 is SGHVS, CDR2 FQNEAQ. The length of the CDR3 is 14 residues. CDR3 loop: CASSLSVYGQPQHF. The DNA for the CDR3 is TGTGCCAGCAGCTTAAGTGTGTATGGTCAGCCCCAGCATTTT.

This clone came up once. V usage is TRBV5-5 and J usage is TRBJ1-1; the D is unclear. The CDR3 consists of 14 residues. CDR1 SGHKS and CDR2 YYEKEE come from the germline V gene (reference sequence). Trimming pared 0 bases from V and 1 base from J, leaving 7 bases between. CDR3 coding DNA: TGTGCCAGCAGCTTGGGGCAGCGGAACACTGAAGCTTTCTTT. Amino acid sequence: CASSLGQRNTEAFF. The variable domain in full, with the rest retrieved from reference TRBV5-5 and TRBJ1-1, is DAGVTQSPTHLIKTRGQQVTLRCSPISGHKSVSWYQQVLGQGPQFIFQYYEKEERGRGNFPDRFSARQFPNYSSELNVNALLLGDSALYLCASSLGQRNTEAFFGQGTRLTVV.

The V call is TRBV7-3, the J call TRBJ1-1, with TRBD1 as a possible D gene (5 bases). Germline assignment: CDR1 SGHTA and CDR2 FQGTGA. The CDR3 is made up of 15 amino acids. V gave up 5 bases and J gave up 1 base, with 14 bases separating them. The CDR3 loop reads CASSKGGGGNTEAFF. The DNA for the CDR3 is TGTGCCAGCAGCAAAGGTGGGGGAGGGAACACTGAAGCTTTCTTT.

This clone was detected only a few times. The CDR3 spells CASSLEANYGYTF. The DNA for the CDR3 is TGCGCCAGCAGCTTGGAAGCTAACTATGGCTACACCTTC. This chain connects TRBV5-1 to TRBJ1-2; D call uncertain. The CDR3 spans 13 residues. V shed 0 bases and J shed 0 bases, with 3 bases lying between them. Germline CDR1 SGHRS, CDR2 YFSETQ.

The CDR3 DNA sequence: TGCGCCAGCAGTGACGGACTAGCGGGAAAGTTCGAGAATGAGCAGTTCTTC. Protein product: CASSDGLAGKFENEQFF. This rearrangement joins TRBV10-2 to TRBJ2-1, with 12 nucleotides matching TRBD2. The CDR3 loop spans 17 amino acids. Germline trimming cut 3 bases from V and 7 bases from J; bases unmatched to any gene: 10. The germline V gene has CDR1 WSHSY and CDR2 SAAADI.

The chain has TRBV19 and TRBJ2-1; the D is unclear. V was clipped by 6 bases and J by 10 bases, with 16 bases between them. The V gene's germline CDR1 is LNHDA and CDR2 SQIVND (reference sequence). This CDR3 is 13 amino acids long. The CDR3 protein is CASSITTLGEQFF. The CDR3 DNA is TGTGCCAGTAGCATAACGACCTTGGGGGAGCAGTTCTTC.

The CDR3: CASSLAQGGQYF. DNA for the CDR3: TGTGCCAGCAGCTTGGCCCAGGGAGGTCAGTACTTC. The chain uses TRBV5-4 and TRBJ2-7, with D perhaps matching TRBD2 (6 bases). The CDR3 spans 12 residues. CDR1 and CDR2 (germline): SGHNT, YYREEE (reference sequence). V lost 0 bases and J lost 10, with 11 bases in between.

V is TRBV3-1 (or the pseudogene TRBV3-2) and J is TRBJ2-3; D perhaps matches TRBD1 (5 bases). Germline V gene lookup returns CDR1 LGHDT and CDR2 YNNKEL (reference sequence). This CDR3 comprises 16 residues. Trimming removed 4 bases from V and 0 bases from J, with 14 bases in between. The CDR3, as DNA: TGTGCCAGCAGCCCCGCCCAGGGCCGTAGCACAGATACGCAGTATTTT. Its translation: CASSPAQGRSTDTQYF.

The gene calls are TRBV21-1 and TRBJ1-6. TRBV21-1 is a known pseudogene. This CDR3 has 17 residues. The CDR3 here is CASRGGTADSYNSPLHF. In nucleotides, the CDR3 is TGTGCCAGCAGGGGGGGGACAGCCGACTCCTATAATTCACCCCTCCACTTT.

CDR3 residues: CATSRDYTQFTGELFF. In DNA form, the CDR3 reads TGTGCCACCAGCAGAGATTATACTCAGTTCACCGGGGAGCTGTTTTTT. The genes are TRBV15 and TRBJ2-2; D gene unclear. Deletions cut 0 bases from V and 4 bases from J, with 12 bases between. CDR1 is LNHNV and CDR2 is YYDKDF in the germline V gene (reference sequence). This CDR3 comprises 16 residues.

The V call is TRBV5-1, the J call TRBJ2-7; 8 bases are shared with TRBD1. Per germline, CDR1 SGHRS and CDR2 YFSETQ. V lost 4 bases and J lost 4; bases outside the gene matches: 7. The CDR3 length is 14 residues. The CDR3 here is CASSQGQAPYEQYF. The CDR3 DNA is TGCGCCAGCAGCCAGGGACAGGCCCCGTACGAGCAGTACTTC. Together with reference TRBV5-1 and TRBJ2-7, the CDR3 gives the full variable domain: KAGVTQTPRYLIKTRGQQVTLSCSPISGHRSVSWYQQTPGQGLQFLFEYFSETQRNKGNFPGRFSGRQFSNSRSEMNVSTLELGDSALYLCASSQGQAPYEQYFGPGTRLTVT.

The chain employs TRBV25-1 and TRBJ1-6, with no clear D. Germline assignment: CDR1 MGHDK and CDR2 SYGVNS. This CDR3 is 13 amino acids long. V was pared by 6 bases and J by 10 bases, with 13 bases between. CDR3 amino acids: CASSPRVTSPLHF. In DNA, the CDR3 is TGTGCCAGCAGCCCCAGAGTTACCTCACCCCTCCACTTT.

This chain connects TRBV28 to TRBJ1-2, with TRBD1 identical over 8 bases. After removal of 3 bases from V and 2 bases from J, the junction contained 8 bases not matched to a gene. There are 16 residues in the CDR3. Germline loops: CDR1 MDHEN, CDR2 SYDVKM. CDR3 region: CASSFPPGTGNYGYTF. In DNA, the CDR3 is TGTGCCAGCAGTTTTCCCCCCGGGACAGGAAACTATGGCTACACCTTC.

The gene calls are TRBV10-3 and TRBJ2-3; D is ambiguous. Per germline, CDR1 ENHRY and CDR2 SYGVKD. V was shortened by 2 bases and J by 5 bases, with 14 bases between the two germline ends. The CDR3 contains 15 residues. In nucleotides, the CDR3 is TGTGCCATCAGTGAGGGATTACCGGGTGGAGATACGCAGTATTTT. As protein: CAISEGLPGGDTQYF.

This clone was detected a few times. The V call is TRBV7-2, the J call TRBJ1-1, with 7 bases matching TRBD1. With V trimmed by 9 bases and J by 1 base, 5 bases remained unmatched. From germline, CDR1 is SGHTA and CDR2 FQGNSA. This CDR3 is 13 amino acids long. CDR3 loop: CASQGVRNTEAFF. The CDR3 region has the DNA TGTGCCAGTCAGGGGGTACGGAACACTGAAGCTTTCTTT.

The genes are TRBV7-6 and TRBJ2-2, with TRBD2 identical over 9 bases. The germline CDR1 and CDR2 sequences are SGHVS and FNYEAQ. V shed 4 bases and J 10 bases; nucleotides not matched to a gene: 7. The CDR3 is made up of 14 amino acids. The CDR3 protein is CASSSGLAPEELFF. The CDR3 nucleotides read TGTGCCAGCAGCTCCGGACTAGCGCCCGAGGAGCTGTTTTTT. The variable domain in full, completed from reference TRBV7-6 and TRBJ2-2, reads GAGVSQSPRYKVTKRGQDVALRCDPISGHVSLYWYRQALGQGPEFLTYFNYEAQQDKSGLPNDRFSAERPEGSISTLTIQRTEQRDSAMYRCASSSGLAPEELFFGEGSRLTVL.